This record looks at one TCR beta chain sequence and its context. This record comes from a study of blood T cells in healthy people across ages. Using a J-beta primer mix together with a sample-barcoded 5' primer, a second PCR was run for about 6 to 11 cycles. Sequencing recovered at least 2.5 million CDR3-containing paired-end reads from each sample. TCRdb analysed the 5' RACE reads with MiXCR anew, one entry per CDR3 protein. The sample consists of around 820,000 distinct CDR3 sequences, just under 25% of them appearing once. Individuals who donated were healthy Caucasians from Russia aged about 6 to 100. The ends were cut back, 1 base at V and 8 bases at J, with 18 bases in the middle. From germline, CDR1 is LNHNV and CDR2 YYDKDF (reference sequence). The CDR3 spans 16 residues. These records were also assigned to another study, of T cells of mothers and their children. This second study says: Nine systemically healthy Caucasian donors: three mothers, six children. TCR recombination output is shaped by thymic selection similarly in related and unrelated pairs.

This chain joins TRBV15 and TRBJ2-1, with D possibly being TRBD1 (6 bases). The source material was blood. This TCR came from a boy aged 10-17 years in good health. The CDR3 loop is CATSRGAGVKGHEQFF. The DNA for the CDR3 is TGTGCCACCAGCAGAGGGGCAGGGGTCAAGGGACATGAGCAGTTCTTC.